This T cell receptor (beta chain) derives from a study of post-analysis software for immune sequencing data. Presence of unique molecular identifiers characterized the TCR beta cDNA libraries. TCRdb reprocessed the PCR reads with MiXCR, giving one entry per CDR3 protein. The sample consists of approximately 460,000 distinct CDR3 sequences, roughly 45% of them appearing once. The TCR originated in a girl between 10 and 17 years old with multiple sclerosis. The sequenced sample consisted of blood.

The CDR3 DNA is TGCGCCAGCAGTGAGGGACCGCAAAGGGGGGCTAGCACAGATACGCAGTATTTT. This encodes CASSEGPQRGASTDTQYF. The chain employs TRBV10-2 and TRBJ2-3; D possibly uses TRBD1 or TRBD2 (6 bases each). The ends were cut back, 2 bases at V and 0 bases at J, with 18 bases in the middle. The CDR3 sequence is 18 residues long. Germline V gene lookup returns CDR1 WSHSY and CDR2 SAAADI.